Given below is one T cell receptor beta chain in context. Its antigen remains unknown. The data are from a study of identical twins. Study-wide points: Models, which agreed with sharing between unrelated individuals, nonetheless underestimated the out-of-frame TCR alpha sharing seen in monozygotic twins. Within cord blood, abundant beta clonotypes carried fewer insertions, but memory repertoires showed no such trend. The study reached conclusions through statistical analysis that was cross-sectional, not following the same donors. Shared out-of-frame alpha sequences (those common to twins) showed excess low generation probability.

The germline CDR1 and CDR2 sequences are SNHLY and FYNNEI. With 6 bases clipped from V and 5 bases from J, the junction kept 6 bases outside the gene matches. The CDR3 covers 14 residues. TCRdb re-analysed the 5' RACE reads in MiXCR, keeping a single row per CDR3 protein. In the table there are roughly 1,500,000 distinct CDR3 sequences, around a third of which are singletons. This sequence joins TRBV2 and TRBJ2-1, with 8 bases that match TRBD1. This clonotype was sampled from a newborn girl in good health. Material for sequencing was cord blood. CDR3 region: CASSRQGLDNEQFF. The CDR3 DNA sequence: TGTGCCAGCAGCCGACAGGGGCTCGACAATGAGCAGTTCTTC. Full variable domain (outside the CDR3, taken from reference TRBV2 and TRBJ2-1): EPEVTQTPSHQVTQMGQEVILRCVPISNHLYFYWYRQILGQKVEFLVSFYNNEISEKSEIFDDQFSVERPDGSNFTLKIRSTKLEDSAMYFCASSRQGLDNEQFFGPGTRLTVL.